This TCR beta chain was sequenced for a study of response to subunit inactivated influenza vaccine. Regarding the study as a whole: There was a suggestion from the authors that each seasonal influenza vaccination recruits few new T cells.

This clonotype was observed a handful of times. Its cognate antigen is unknown. TCRdb re-derived calls from the RT-PCR reads in MiXCR, one entry per CDR3 protein. The sample holds more than 400,000 distinct CDR3 sequences; approximately 7.3% are singletons and the top ten take 13%. The clonotype was recovered from a man between 50 and 75 years old who received an inactivated influenza vaccine. The source material was PBMCs from blood, sampled 23 months after vaccination.

CDR3 region: CASSLALAGGETQYF. The CDR3 bases are TGTGCCAGCAGCTTAGCACTAGCGGGGGGAGAGACCCAGTACTTC. The J gene is TRBJ2-5, the V gene TRBV7-9; 12 bases are a match to TRBD2. Germline V lookup: CDR1 SEHNR, CDR2 FQNEAQ (reference sequence). The CDR3 has 15 amino acids. V lost 0 bases and J lost 4; bases outside the gene matches: 0.